This TCR beta chain was recovered during a study of early T cells in non-severe SARS-CoV-2 infection. Via MiXCR, TCRdb re-called the 5' RACE reads, giving one row per CDR3 protein. The sample has about 50,000 distinct CDR3 sequences, approximately 12% seen once. Only a few counts were recorded for this clonotype. The clonotype comes from an adult who was a healthcare worker with PCR-confirmed SARS-CoV-2 infection or an uninfected control (not recorded which). Sequences were derived from whole blood, sampled at baseline.

The CDR3 reads CASSLGPSPLYNEQFF. The CDR3 coding sequence is TGTGCCAGCAGCTTGGGCCCGTCTCCTCTCTACAATGAGCAGTTCTTC. This chain links TRBV5-5 with TRBJ2-1; D is unresolved. From germline, CDR1 is SGHKS and CDR2 YYEKEE (reference sequence). With 0 bases removed from V and 3 bases from J, the gap between germline ends came to 13 bases. The CDR3 is 16 residues long.